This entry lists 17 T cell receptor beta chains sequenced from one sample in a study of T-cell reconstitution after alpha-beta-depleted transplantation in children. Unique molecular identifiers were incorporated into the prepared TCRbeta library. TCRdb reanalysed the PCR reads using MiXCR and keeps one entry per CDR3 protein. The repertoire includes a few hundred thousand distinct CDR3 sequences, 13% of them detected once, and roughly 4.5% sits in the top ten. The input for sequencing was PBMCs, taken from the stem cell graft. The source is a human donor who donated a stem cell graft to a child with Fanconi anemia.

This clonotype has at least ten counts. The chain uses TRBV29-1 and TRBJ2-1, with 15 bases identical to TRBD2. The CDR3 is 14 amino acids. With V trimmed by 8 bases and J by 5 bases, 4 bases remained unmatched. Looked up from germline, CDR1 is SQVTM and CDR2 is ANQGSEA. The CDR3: CSTRTSGGDNEQFF. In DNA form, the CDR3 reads TGCAGCACCCGGACTAGCGGGGGGGACAATGAGCAGTTCTTC.

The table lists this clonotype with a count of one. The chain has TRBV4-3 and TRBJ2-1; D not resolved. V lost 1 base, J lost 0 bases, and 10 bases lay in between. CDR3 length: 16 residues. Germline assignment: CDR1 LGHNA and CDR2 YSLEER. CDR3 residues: CASSQAGVGSYNEQFF. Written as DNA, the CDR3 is TGCGCCAGCAGCCAAGCTGGGGTCGGCTCCTACAATGAGCAGTTCTTC.

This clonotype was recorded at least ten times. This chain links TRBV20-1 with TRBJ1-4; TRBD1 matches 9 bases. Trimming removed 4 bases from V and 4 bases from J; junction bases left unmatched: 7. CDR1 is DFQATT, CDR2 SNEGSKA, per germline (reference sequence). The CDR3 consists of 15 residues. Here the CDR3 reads CSAITAGQGNEKLFF. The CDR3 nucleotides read TGCAGTGCTATAACTGCGGGACAGGGTAATGAAAAACTGTTTTTT.

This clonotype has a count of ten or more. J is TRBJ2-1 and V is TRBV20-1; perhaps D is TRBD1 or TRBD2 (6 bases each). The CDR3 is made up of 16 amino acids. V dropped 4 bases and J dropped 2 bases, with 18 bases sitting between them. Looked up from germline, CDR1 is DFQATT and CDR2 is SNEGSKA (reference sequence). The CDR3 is CSANPLRGATYNEQFF. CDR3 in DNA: TGCAGTGCTAACCCGTTGAGGGGGGCTACCTACAATGAGCAGTTCTTC.

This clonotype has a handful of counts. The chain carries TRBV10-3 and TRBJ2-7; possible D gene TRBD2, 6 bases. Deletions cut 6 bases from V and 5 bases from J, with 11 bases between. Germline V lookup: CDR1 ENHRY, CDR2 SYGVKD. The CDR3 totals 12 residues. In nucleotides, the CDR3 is TGTGCCATCAGACTAGCCGATAACGAGCAGTACTTC. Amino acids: CAIRLADNEQYF.

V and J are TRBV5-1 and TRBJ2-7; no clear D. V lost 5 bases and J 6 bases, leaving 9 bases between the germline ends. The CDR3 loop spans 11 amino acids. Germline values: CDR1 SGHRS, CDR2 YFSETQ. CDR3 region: CASRSTAEQYF. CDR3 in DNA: TGCGCCAGCAGGAGTACGGCCGAGCAGTACTTC. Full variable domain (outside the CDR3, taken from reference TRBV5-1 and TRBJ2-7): KAGVTQTPRYLIKTRGQQVTLSCSPISGHRSVSWYQQTPGQGLQFLFEYFSETQRNKGNFPGRFSGRQFSNSRSEMNVSTLELGDSALYLCASRSTAEQYFGPGTRLTVT.

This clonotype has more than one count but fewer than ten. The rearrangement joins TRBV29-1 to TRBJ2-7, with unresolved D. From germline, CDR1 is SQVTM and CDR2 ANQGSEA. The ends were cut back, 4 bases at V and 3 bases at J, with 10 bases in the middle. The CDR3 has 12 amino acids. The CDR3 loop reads CSVGDGNYEQYF. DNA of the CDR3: TGCAGCGTTGGAGACGGAAACTACGAGCAGTACTTC.

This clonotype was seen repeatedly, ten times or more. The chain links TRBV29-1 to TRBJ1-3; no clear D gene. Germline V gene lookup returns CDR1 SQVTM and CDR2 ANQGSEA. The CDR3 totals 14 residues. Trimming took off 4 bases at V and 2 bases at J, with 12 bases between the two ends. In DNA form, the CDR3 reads TGCAGCGTTGTTGTGCCCGGGACTGGAAACACCATATATTTT. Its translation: CSVVVPGTGNTIYF.

The CDR3 nucleotides are TGTGCCAGCAGCTTCGCAGGGTACACTGAAGCTTTCTTT. Protein sequence: CASSFAGYTEAFF. The chain employs TRBV7-2 and TRBJ1-1; tentative D call: TRBD1 (5 bases). Germline-derived CDR1 and CDR2 are SGHTA and FQGNSA. CDR3 length equals 13 residues. V was trimmed by 3 bases and J by 3 bases, leaving 8 bases between them.

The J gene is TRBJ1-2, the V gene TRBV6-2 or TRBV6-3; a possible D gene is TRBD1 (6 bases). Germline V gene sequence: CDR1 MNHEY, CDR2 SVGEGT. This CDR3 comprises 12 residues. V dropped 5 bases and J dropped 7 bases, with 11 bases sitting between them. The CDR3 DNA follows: TGTGCCAGCAGTGGACAGAAACGTGGCTACACCTTC. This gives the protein CASSGQKRGYTF.

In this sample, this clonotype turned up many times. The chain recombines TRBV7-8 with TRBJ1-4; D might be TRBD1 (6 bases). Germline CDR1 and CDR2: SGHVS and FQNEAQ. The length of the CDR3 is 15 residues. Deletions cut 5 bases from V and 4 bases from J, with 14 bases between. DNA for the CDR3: TGTGCCAGCAGCCAAGGGGGGCGCGATAATGAAAAACTGTTTTTT. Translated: CASSQGGRDNEKLFF.

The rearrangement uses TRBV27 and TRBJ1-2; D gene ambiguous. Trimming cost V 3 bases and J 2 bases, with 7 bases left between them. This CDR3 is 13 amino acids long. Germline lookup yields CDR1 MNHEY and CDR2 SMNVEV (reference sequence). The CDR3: CASSFAVNYGYTF. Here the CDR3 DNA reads TGTGCCAGCAGTTTTGCGGTGAACTATGGCTACACCTTC.

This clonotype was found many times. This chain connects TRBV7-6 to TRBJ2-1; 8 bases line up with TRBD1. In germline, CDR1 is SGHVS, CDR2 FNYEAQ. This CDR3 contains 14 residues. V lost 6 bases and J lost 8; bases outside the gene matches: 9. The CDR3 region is CASRSGTGLHEQFF. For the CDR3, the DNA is TGTGCCAGCAGGTCCGGGACAGGTCTCCATGAGCAGTTCTTC.

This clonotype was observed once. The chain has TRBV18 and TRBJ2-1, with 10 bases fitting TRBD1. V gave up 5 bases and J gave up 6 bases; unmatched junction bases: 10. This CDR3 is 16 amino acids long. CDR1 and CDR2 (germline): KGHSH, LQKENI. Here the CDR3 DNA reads TGTGCCAGCTCAGCCGACAGGGGGCCCGGGGGCAATGAGCAGTTCTTC. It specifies CASSADRGPGGNEQFF.

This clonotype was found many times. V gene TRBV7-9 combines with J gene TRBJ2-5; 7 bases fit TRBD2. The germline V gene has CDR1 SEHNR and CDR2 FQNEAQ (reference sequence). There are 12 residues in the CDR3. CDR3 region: CAMGGAQETQYF. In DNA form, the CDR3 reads TGTGCGATGGGAGGGGCACAAGAGACCCAGTACTTC.

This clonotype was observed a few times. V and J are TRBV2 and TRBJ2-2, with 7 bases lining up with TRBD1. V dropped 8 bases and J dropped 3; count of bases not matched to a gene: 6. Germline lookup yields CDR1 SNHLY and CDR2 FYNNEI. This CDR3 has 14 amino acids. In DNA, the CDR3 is TGTGCCAGCGGCGACAGGGATCACACCGGGGAGCTGTTTTTT. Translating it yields CASGDRDHTGELFF. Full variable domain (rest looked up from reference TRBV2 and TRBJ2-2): EPEVTQTPSHQVTQMGQEVILRCVPISNHLYFYWYRQILGQKVEFLVSFYNNEISEKSEIFDDQFSVERPDGSNFTLKIRSTKLEDSAMYFCASGDRDHTGELFFGEGSRLTVL.

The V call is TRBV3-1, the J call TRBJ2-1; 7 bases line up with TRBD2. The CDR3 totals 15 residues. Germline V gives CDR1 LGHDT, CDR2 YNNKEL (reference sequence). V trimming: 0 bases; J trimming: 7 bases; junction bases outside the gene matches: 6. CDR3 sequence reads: CASSQDRGVGNEQFF. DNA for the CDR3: TGTGCCAGCAGCCAAGATCGGGGGGTAGGGAATGAGCAGTTCTTC.